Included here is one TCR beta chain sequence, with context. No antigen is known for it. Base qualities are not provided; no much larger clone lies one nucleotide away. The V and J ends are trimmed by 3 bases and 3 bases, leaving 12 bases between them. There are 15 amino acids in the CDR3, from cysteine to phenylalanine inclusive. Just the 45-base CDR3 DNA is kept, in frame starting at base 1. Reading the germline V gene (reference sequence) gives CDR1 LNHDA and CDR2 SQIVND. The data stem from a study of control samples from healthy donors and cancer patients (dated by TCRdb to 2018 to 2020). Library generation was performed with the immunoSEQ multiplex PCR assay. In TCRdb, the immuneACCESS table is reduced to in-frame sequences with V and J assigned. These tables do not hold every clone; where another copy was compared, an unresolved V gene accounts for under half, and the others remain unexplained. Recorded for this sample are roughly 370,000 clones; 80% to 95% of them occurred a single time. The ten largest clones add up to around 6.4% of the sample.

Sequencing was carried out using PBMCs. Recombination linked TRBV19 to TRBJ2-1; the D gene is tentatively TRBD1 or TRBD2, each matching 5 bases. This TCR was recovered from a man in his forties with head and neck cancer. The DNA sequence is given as TGTGCCAGTAGTATTCTGGGGGAGCGCTACAATGAGCAGTTCTTC. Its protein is CASSILGERYNEQFF.